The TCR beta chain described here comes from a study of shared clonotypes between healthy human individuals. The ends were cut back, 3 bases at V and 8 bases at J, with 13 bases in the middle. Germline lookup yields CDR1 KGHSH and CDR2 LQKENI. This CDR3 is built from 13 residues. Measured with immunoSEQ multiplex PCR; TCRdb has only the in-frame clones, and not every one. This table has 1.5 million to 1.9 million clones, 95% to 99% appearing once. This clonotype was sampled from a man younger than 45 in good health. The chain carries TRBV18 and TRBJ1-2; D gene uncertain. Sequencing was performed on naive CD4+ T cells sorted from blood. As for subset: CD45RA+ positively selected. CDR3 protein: CASSPGVEWGYTF. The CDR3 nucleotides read TGTGCCAGCTCACCCGGGGTGGAGTGGGGCTACACCTTC.